The source of this T cell receptor (beta chain) is a study of shared clonotypes between healthy human individuals. Study-wide findings and caveats: Richness estimates generally favored naive over memory subsets.

For this clone: Its cognate antigen is unknown.

Assay: immunoSEQ multiplex PCR; the TCRdb copy retains only in-frame clones and omits some. The profile shows 550,000 to 600,000 clones, 98% of them singletons. Naive CD8 cells, CD45RO-negative and positively selected for CCR7, excluded terminally differentiated effector memory CD45RA+ cells. The CDR3 has 16 amino acids. The junction had 9 bases not matched to a gene; V was cut back by 3 bases and J by 2 bases. Germline CDR1 is MRHNA and CDR2 is SNTAGT. The V gene is TRBV6-4, the J gene TRBJ2-7; 8 nucleotides align to TRBD2. The TCR originated in a young man in good health. Material: naive CD8+ T cells sorted from blood. The CDR3 DNA reads TGTGCCAGCAGTGAGAGGAGGGCGGGAGGTACCTACGAGCAGTACTTC. Its protein product is CASSERRAGGTYEQYF.